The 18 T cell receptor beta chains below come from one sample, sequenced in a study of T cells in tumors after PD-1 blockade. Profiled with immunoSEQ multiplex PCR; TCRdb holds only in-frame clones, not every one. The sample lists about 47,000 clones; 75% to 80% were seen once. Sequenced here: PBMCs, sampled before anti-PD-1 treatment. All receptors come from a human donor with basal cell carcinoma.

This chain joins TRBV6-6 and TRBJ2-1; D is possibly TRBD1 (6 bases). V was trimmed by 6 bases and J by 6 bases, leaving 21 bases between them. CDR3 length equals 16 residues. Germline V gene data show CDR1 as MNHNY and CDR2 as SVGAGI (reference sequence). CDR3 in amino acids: CASRKDTGLSSNEQFF. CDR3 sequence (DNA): TGTGCCAGCAGGAAAGATACAGGGTTGAGCTCCAATGAGCAGTTCTTC.

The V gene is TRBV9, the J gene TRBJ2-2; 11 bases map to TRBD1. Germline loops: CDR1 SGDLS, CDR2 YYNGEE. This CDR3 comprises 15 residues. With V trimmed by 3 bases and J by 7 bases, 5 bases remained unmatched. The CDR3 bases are TGTGCCAGCAGCGCCCGGGACAGGGGGAACGGGGAGCTGTTTTTT. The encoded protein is CASSARDRGNGELFF.

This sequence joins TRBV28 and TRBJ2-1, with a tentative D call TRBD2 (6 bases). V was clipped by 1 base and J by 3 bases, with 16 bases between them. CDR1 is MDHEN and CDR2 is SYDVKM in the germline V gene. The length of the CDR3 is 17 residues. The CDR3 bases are TGTGCCAGCAGTTTATATTCGAAGGCGGGGATCTACAATGAGCAGTTCTTC. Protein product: CASSLYSKAGIYNEQFF.

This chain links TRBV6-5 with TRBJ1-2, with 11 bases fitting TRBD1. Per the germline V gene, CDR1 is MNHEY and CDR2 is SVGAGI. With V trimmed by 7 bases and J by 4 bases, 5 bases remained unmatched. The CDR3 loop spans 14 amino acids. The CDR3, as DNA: TGTGCCAGCACCGGGACAGGGGGTTTCTATGGCTACACCTTC. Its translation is CASTGTGGFYGYTF.

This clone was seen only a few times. CDR3 in amino acids: CASSFSYEQYF. The CDR3 coding sequence is TGTGCCAGCAGTTTCTCCTACGAGCAGTACTTC. The chain recombines TRBV28 with TRBJ2-7; D gene ambiguous. CDR1 MDHEN and CDR2 SYDVKM come from the germline V gene. Deletions cut 3 bases from V and 0 bases from J, with 0 bases between. The CDR3 length is 11 residues.

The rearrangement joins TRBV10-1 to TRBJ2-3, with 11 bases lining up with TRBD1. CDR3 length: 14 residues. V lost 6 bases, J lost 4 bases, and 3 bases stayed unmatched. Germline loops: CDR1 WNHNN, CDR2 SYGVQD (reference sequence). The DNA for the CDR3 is TGCGCCAGCAGCGGACAGGGGGCTCCAGATACGCAGTATTTT. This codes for CASSGQGAPDTQYF.

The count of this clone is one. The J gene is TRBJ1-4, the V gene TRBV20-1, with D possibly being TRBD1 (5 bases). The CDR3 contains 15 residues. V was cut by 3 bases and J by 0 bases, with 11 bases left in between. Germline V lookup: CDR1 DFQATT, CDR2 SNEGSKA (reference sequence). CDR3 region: CSASPGAATNEKLFF. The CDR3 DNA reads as TGCAGTGCTAGTCCCGGGGCGGCAACTAATGAAAAACTGTTTTTT.

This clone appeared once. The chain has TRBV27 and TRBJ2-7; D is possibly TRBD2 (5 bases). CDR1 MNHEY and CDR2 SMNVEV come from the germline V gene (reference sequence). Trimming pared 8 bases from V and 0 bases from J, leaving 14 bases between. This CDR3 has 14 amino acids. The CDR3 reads CASQRTGSSYEQYF. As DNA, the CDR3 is TGTGCCAGCCAGAGGACGGGAAGCTCCTACGAGCAGTACTTC.

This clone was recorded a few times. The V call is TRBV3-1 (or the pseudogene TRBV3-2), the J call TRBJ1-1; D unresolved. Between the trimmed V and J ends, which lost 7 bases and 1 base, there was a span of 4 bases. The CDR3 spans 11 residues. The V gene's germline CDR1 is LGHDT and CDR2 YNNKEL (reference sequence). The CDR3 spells CASTQNTEAFF. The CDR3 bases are TGTGCCAGCACTCAGAACACTGAAGCTTTCTTT.

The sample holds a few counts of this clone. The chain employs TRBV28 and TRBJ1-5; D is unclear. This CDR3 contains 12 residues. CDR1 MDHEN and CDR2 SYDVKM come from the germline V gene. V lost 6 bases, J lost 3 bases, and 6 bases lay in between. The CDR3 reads CASRHSNQPQHF. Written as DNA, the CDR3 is TGTGCCAGCAGACACTCCAATCAGCCCCAGCATTTT.

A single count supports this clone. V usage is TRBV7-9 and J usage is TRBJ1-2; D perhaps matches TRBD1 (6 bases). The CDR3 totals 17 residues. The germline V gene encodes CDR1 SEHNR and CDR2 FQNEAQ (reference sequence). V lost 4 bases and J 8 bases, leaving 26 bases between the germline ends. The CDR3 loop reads CASSSSGAGGLSGGYTF. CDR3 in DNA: TGTGCCAGCAGCTCCTCCGGCGCGGGGGGGCTAAGTGGAGGCTACACCTTC.

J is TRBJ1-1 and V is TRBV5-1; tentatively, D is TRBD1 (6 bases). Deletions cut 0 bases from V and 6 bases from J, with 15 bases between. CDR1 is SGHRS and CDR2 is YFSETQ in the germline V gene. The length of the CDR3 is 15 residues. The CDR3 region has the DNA TGCGCCAGCAGCTTGGAGCATGGGGGCGCATCTGAAGCTTTCTTT. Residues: CASSLEHGGASEAFF.

The CDR3 loop reads CASSLEARRAAYNEQFF. In DNA, the CDR3 is TGTGCCAGCAGCTTGGAGGCCAGGCGGGCGGCCTACAATGAGCAGTTCTTC. V gene TRBV5-4 combines with J gene TRBJ2-1; D is perhaps TRBD2 (5 bases). Deletions cut 0 bases from V and 2 bases from J, with 15 bases between. CDR3 length: 17 amino acids. The germline V gene has CDR1 SGHNT and CDR2 YYREEE (reference sequence).

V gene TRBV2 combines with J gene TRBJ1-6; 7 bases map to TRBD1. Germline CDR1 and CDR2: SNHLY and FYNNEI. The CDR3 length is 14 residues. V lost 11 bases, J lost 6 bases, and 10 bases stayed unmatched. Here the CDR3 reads CAGEEGAINSPLHF. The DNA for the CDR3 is TGTGCCGGCGAGGAGGGGGCGATTAATTCACCCCTCCACTTT.

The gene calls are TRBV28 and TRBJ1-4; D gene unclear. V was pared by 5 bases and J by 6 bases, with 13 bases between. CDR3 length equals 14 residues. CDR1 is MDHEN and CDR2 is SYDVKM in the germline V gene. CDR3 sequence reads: CASSLPRVYEKLFF. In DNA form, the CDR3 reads TGTGCCAGCAGTCTCCCTAGGGTGTATGAAAAACTGTTTTTT.

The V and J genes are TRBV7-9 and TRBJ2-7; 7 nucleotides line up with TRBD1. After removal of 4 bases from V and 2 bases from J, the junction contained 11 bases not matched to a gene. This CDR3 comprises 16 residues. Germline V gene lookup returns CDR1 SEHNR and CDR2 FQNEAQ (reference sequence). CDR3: CASSSRQGYGPYEQYF. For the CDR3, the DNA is TGTGCCAGCAGCTCCAGACAGGGTTACGGACCCTACGAGCAGTACTTC.

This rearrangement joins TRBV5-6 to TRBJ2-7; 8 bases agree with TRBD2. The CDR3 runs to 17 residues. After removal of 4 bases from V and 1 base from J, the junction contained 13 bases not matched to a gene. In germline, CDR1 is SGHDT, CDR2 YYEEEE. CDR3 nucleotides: TGTGCCAGCAGCGAGGCCCGGGGGGGCGGGAAATCCTACGAGCAGTACTTC. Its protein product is CASSEARGGGKSYEQYF.

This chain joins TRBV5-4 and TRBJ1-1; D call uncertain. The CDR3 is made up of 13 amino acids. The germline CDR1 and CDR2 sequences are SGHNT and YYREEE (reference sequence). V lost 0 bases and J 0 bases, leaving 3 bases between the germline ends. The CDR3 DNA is TGTGCCAGCAGCTTGGCCCTGAACACTGAAGCTTTCTTT. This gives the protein CASSLALNTEAFF.